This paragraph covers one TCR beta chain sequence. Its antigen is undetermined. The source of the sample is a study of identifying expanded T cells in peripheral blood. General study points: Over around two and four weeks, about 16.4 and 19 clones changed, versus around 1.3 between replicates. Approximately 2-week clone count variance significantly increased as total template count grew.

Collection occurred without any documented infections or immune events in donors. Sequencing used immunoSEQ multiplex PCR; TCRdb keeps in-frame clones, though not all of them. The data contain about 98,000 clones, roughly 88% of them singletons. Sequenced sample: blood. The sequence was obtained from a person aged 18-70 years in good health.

CDR3 region: CASSVQGAETQYF. The CDR3 DNA reads as TGTGCCAGTAGTGTACAGGGGGCTGAGACCCAGTACTTC. The rearrangement joins TRBV19 to TRBJ2-5, with TRBD1 identical over 9 bases. The V gene's germline CDR1 is LNHDA and CDR2 SQIVND (reference sequence). The CDR3 length is 13 residues. V trimming: 5 bases; J trimming: 5 bases; junction bases outside the gene matches: 3.